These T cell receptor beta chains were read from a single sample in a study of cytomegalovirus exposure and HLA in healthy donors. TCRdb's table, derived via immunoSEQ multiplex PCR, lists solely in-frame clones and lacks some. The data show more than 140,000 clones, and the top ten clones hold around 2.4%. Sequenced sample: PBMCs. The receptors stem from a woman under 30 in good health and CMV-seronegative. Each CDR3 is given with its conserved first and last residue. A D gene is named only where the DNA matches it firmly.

CDR3aa: CATSRRLAGGLVAKNIQYF; CDR3nt: TGTGCCACCAGCAGGCGACTAGCGGGAGGGCTTGTAGCCAAAAACATTCAGTACTTC; len: 19; j_gene: TRBJ2-4; v_gene: TRBV15; d_gene: TRBD2
CDR3aa: CASSLGPGVYEQYF; CDR3nt: TGTGCCAGCAGCTTAGGACCGGGGGTCTACGAGCAGTACTTC; len: 14; j_gene: TRBJ2-7; v_gene: TRBV7-2; d_gene: NA
CDR3aa: CASSPPTTNTGELFF; CDR3nt: TGTGCCAGCTCACCTCCCACTACGAACACCGGGGAGCTGTTTTTT; len: 15; j_gene: TRBJ2-2; v_gene: TRBV18; d_gene: NA
CDR3aa: CASSPRGTNTDTQYF; CDR3nt: TGTGCCAGCAGCCCAAGGGGGACGAACACAGATACGCAGTATTTT; len: 15; j_gene: TRBJ2-3; v_gene: TRBV7-3; d_gene: NA
CDR3aa: CASSEGAKQYF; CDR3nt: TGTGCCAGCAGCGAGGGGGCCAAGCAGTACTTC; len: 11; j_gene: TRBJ2-7; v_gene: TRBV6-5; d_gene: TRBD1
CDR3aa: CAISESSGYGYTF; CDR3nt: TGTGCCATCAGTGAGTCGAGTGGCTATGGCTACACCTTC; len: 13; j_gene: TRBJ1-2; v_gene: TRBV10-3; d_gene: NA
CDR3aa: CASGRTGVSYEQYF; CDR3nt: TGTGCCAGCGGCAGGACAGGGGTCTCCTACGAGCAGTACTTC; len: 14; j_gene: TRBJ2-7; v_gene: TRBV28; d_gene: TRBD1
CDR3aa: CASSFGTAYGYTF; CDR3nt: TGTGCCAGCAGCTTTGGTACAGCATATGGCTACACCTTC; len: 13; j_gene: TRBJ1-2; v_gene: TRBV7-2; d_gene: NA
CDR3aa: CASSDRLAGGQNEQFF; CDR3nt: TGTGCCAGCAGCGACAGACTAGCGGGAGGACAGAATGAGCAGTTCTTC; len: 16; j_gene: TRBJ2-1; v_gene: TRBV9; d_gene: TRBD2
CDR3aa: CASSLGQEVGRDTQYF; CDR3nt: TGTGCCAGCTCACTCGGGCAGGAGGTCGGTCGAGATACGCAGTATTTT; len: 16; j_gene: TRBJ2-3; v_gene: TRBV18; d_gene: NA
CDR3aa: CASSIPPRAGNTIYF; CDR3nt: TGTGCCAGTAGTATTCCCCCCCGGGCTGGAAACACCATATATTTT; len: 15; j_gene: TRBJ1-3; v_gene: TRBV19; d_gene: NA
CDR3aa: CASSHGRESYEQYF; CDR3nt: TGTGCCAGCTCGCATGGGCGGGAGTCGTACGAGCAGTACTTC; len: 14; j_gene: TRBJ2-7; v_gene: TRBV18; d_gene: TRBD2